This T cell receptor beta chain was captured by sequencing in a study of OX40 agonist ivuxolimab in advanced cancers. Study in general: Three patients, one with hepatocellular carcinoma and two with cutaneous melanoma, responded partially.

Assay used: immunoSEQ multiplex PCR; TCRdb lists only in-frame clones, some missing. The top ten clones hold 35% to 40% of a sample with about 15,000 clones, roughly 77% of them seen once. Enrollment shut out patients with autoimmune disease history or systemic immunosuppression. The clonotype was recovered from an adult with an advanced solid tumor such as melanoma, head and neck, liver or kidney cancer. The sequenced sample was CD4+ or CD8+ T cells sorted from blood, obtained in a trial of the OX40 agonist ivuxolimab.

CDR3 nucleotides: TGTGCCAGCAGTGACAGTCCCGGCGTCGGGGAGCTGTTTTTT. This gives the protein CASSDSPGVGELFF. The V call is TRBV6-4, the J call TRBJ2-2, with no clear D. CDR3 length: 14 amino acids. Germline CDR1 MRHNA, CDR2 SNTAGT. V was clipped by 2 bases and J by 7 bases, with 11 bases between them.